The T cell receptor beta chain described here comes from a study of CXCR3-negative and CXCR3-positive naive CD8 T cells. Notes on the study in general: CD5 surface expression was similar among naive subsets, and TCR strength was estimated by inference from TRB CDR3 properties. Memory CD8+ cells had much lower diversity, and both naive subsets had comparably high diversity.

UMI-labeled 5' RACE yielded the TRB cDNA libraries. No DNA is given; TCRdb re-called the 5' RACE reads and lists each CDR3 protein once. Here the sample table reports fewer than 55,000 distinct CDR3 sequences. As for this clonotype: No antigen is known for it.

The receptor was derived from a human donor in good health. Some clones in this sample may be carry-over from other donors' samples. What was sequenced was naive CXCR3- CD8+ T cells from blood. Described subset: CD45RO-CCR7+CD27+CD95- naive CD8+ T cells lacking CXCR3 (TNR3-).

The CDR3 is CASSVGGIGTEAFF. The chain combines TRBV9 with TRBJ1-1; TCRdb calls TRBD1, which cannot be checked without DNA. The germline V gene encodes CDR1 SGDLS and CDR2 YYNGEE. The CDR3 is made up of 14 amino acids.